A single sample gave rise to the 8 T cell receptor beta chains below, sequenced in a study of response to subunit inactivated influenza vaccine. Each CDR3 protein gets one entry after TCRdb re-called the RT-PCR reads with MiXCR. This table has roughly 500,000 distinct CDR3 sequences, roughly a quarter appearing once. These data are also associated with another study on T cells expressing NK-cell markers. That publication notes: Production of TCR beta cDNA relied on 5'RACE template switching with UMIs.

Sample: CD4+ T cells sorted from PBMCs, taken 11 to 12 days after vaccination. These receptors were obtained from a man aged 50-60 years who received an inactivated influenza vaccine.

This clonotype has at least ten counts. The CDR3 sequence: CASSLDRGQPQHF. CDR3 nucleotide sequence: TGTGCCAGCAGTTTAGACAGGGGTCAGCCCCAGCATTTT. The chain carries TRBV12-3 or TRBV12-4 and TRBJ1-5; TRBD1 matches 7 bases. The CDR3 is made up of 13 amino acids. The trim removed 1 base at V and 6 bases at J, leaving 0 bases unmatched.

This clonotype appeared a few times. This chain links TRBV28 with TRBJ1-2; tentatively, D is TRBD1 (6 bases). The germline gives CDR1 MDHEN, CDR2 SYDVKM. This CDR3 has 13 amino acids. The V end was cut by 8 bases, the J end by 4 bases, with 14 bases between. Here the CDR3 reads CASARDKPYGYTF. DNA for the CDR3: TGTGCCAGCGCCAGGGACAAACCCTATGGCTACACCTTC.

This sequence joins TRBV19 and TRBJ1-5, with 9 positions matching TRBD1. Germline CDR1 LNHDA, CDR2 SQIVND (reference sequence). This CDR3 spans 19 amino acids. V lost 3 bases to trimming and J lost 1 base; unmatched junction nucleotides: 13. The CDR3 nucleotides are TGTGCCAGTAGTATTGGGAGAATTTACAGGGGGCTAAGCAATCAGCCCCAGCATTTT. Translating gives CASSIGRIYRGLSNQPQHF.

This clonotype was seen a few times. The V call is TRBV15, the J call TRBJ2-1; tentatively, D is TRBD2 (5 bases). Germline-derived CDR1 and CDR2 are LNHNV and YYDKDF (reference sequence). The CDR3 length is 16 residues. The V end was cut by 1 base, the J end by 4 bases, with 14 bases between. The CDR3 region is CATSRGADLAYNEQFF. CDR3 DNA sequence: TGTGCCACCAGCAGAGGAGCGGATTTAGCATACAATGAGCAGTTCTTC.

The table lists this clonotype with a few counts. CDR3 nucleotides: TGTGCCAGCATAAACAGCGGGCTAGCGGGCTCCTACAATGAGCAGTTCTTC. Translated, it gives CASINSGLAGSYNEQFF. The rearrangement joins TRBV6-1 to TRBJ2-1, with TRBD2 identical over 8 bases. The germline CDR1 and CDR2 sequences are MNHNS and SASEGT. The CDR3 length is 17 residues. The V segment lost 7 bases and the J segment 0 bases; nucleotides outside the gene matches: 11.

This clonotype was counted at least ten times. J is TRBJ2-5 and V is TRBV12-3 or TRBV12-4, with a possible D match to TRBD1 (6 bases). V was trimmed by 3 bases and J by 1 base, leaving 12 bases between them. This CDR3 contains 15 residues. The CDR3 protein is CASSLSGGGQETQYF. In DNA, the CDR3 is TGTGCCAGCAGTTTGAGTGGGGGCGGCCAAGAGACCCAGTACTTC.

This sequence joins TRBV12-3 or TRBV12-4 and TRBJ1-5; tentatively, D is TRBD1 (6 bases). CDR3 length: 13 residues. Trimming removed 8 bases at V and 7 bases at J, with 15 bases between. CDR3 nucleotides: TGTGCCAGCCGTCGTGGGGGCGGCCAGCCCCAGCATTTT. It is translated as CASRRGGGQPQHF.

The chain has TRBV14 and TRBJ2-1; TRBD2 is a possible D gene (5 bases). The CDR3 contains 18 residues. Germline lookup yields CDR1 SGHDN and CDR2 FVKESK. Deletions cut 0 bases from V and 4 bases from J, with 19 bases between. As DNA, the CDR3 is TGTGCCAGCAGCCAAGATTTAGTCATCCTAGCACGGTACAATGAGCAGTTCTTC. Protein product: CASSQDLVILARYNEQFF.